This paragraph reports one TCR beta chain. Antigen: not known. CD8+CD4-CCR7+CD45RA+ sorting gave the naive CD8 T cells. This entry comes from a study of molecular identifiers for immune sequencing clone quantification. Study conclusions and caveats: Researchers reportedly could pick up spiked Jurkat TCR RNA from one cell mixed into over 900,000 naive cells. More than 98% of effector molecules, versus under 1% of naive-cell molecules, belonged to clones above 20 RNA copies.

Libraries of bulk TCR were made by previously described methods (with listed TCR primers). Each CDR3 protein is one row after TCRdb ran MiXCR on the PCR reads. This sample has about 510,000 distinct CDR3 sequences, with about 21% found just once. Sequencing was performed on naive CD8+ T cells from blood, with Jurkat cell RNA spiked in. Sample subset: FACS-sorted CD8+CD4-CCR7+CD45RA+ naive T cells. This sequence was found in a human donor in good health. Some libraries in this study had Jurkat cell RNA spiked in.

The CDR3 sequence: CASSQDIPQHPGELFF. In nucleotides, the CDR3 is TGTGCCAGCAGCCAAGATATTCCCCAACACCCCGGGGAGCTGTTTTTT. The chain uses TRBV14 and TRBJ2-2; D unclear. The CDR3 has 16 amino acids. In germline, CDR1 is SGHDN, CDR2 FVKESK. Deletions cut 0 bases from V and 6 bases from J, with 14 bases between.